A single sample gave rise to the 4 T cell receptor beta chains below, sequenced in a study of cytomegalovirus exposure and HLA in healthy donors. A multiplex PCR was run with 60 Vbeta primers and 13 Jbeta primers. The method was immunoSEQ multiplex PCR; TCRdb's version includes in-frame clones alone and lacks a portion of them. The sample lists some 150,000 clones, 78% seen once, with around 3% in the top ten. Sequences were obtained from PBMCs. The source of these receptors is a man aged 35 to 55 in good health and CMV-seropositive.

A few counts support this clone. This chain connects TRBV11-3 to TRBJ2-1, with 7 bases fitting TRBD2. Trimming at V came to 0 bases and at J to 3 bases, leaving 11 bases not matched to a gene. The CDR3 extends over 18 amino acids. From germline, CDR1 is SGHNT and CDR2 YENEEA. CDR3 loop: CASSLDQGGSAFYNEQFF. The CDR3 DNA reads TGTGCCAGCAGCTTAGATCAAGGCGGGAGCGCTTTCTACAATGAGCAGTTCTTC.

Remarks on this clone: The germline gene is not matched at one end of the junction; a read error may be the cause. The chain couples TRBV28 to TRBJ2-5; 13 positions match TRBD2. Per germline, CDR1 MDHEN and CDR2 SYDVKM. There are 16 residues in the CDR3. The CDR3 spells CASSRRLAGGQETQYF. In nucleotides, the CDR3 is TGTGCCAGCAGCCGCCGACTAGCGGGAGGCCAAGAGACCCAATACTTC. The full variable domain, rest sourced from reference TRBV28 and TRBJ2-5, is DVKVTQSSRYLVKRTGEKVFLECVQDMDHENMFWYRQDPGLGLRLIYFSYDVKMKEKGDIPEGYSVSREKKERFSLILESASTNQTSMYLCASSRRLAGGQETQYFGPGTRLLVL.

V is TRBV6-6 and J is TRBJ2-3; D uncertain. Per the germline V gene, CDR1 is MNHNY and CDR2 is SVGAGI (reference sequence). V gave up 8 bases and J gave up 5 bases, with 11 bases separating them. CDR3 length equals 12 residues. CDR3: CASARVGDTQYF. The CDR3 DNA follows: TGTGCCAGCGCCCGGGTTGGAGATACGCAGTATTTT.

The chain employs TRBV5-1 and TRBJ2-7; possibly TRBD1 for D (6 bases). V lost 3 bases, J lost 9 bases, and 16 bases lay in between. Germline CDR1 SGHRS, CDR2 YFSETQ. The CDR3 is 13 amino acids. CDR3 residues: CASSWDPQGAQYF. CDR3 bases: TGCGCCAGCAGCTGGGACCCACAGGGCGCGCAGTACTTC.